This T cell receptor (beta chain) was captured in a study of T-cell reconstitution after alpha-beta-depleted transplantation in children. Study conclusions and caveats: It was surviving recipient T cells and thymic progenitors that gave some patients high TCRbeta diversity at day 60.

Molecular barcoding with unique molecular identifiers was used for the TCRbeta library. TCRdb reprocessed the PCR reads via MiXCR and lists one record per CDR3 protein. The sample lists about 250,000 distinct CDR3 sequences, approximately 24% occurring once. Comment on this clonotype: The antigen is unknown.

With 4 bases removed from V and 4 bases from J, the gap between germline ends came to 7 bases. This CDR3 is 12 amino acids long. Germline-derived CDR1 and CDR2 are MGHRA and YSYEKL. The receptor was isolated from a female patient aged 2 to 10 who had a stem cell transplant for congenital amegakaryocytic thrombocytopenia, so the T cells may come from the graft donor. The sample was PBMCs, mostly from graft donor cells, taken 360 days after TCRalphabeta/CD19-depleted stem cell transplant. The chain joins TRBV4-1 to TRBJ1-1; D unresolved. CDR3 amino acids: CASSRSGTEAFF. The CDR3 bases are TGCGCCAGCAGCCGAAGTGGCACTGAAGCTTTCTTT.